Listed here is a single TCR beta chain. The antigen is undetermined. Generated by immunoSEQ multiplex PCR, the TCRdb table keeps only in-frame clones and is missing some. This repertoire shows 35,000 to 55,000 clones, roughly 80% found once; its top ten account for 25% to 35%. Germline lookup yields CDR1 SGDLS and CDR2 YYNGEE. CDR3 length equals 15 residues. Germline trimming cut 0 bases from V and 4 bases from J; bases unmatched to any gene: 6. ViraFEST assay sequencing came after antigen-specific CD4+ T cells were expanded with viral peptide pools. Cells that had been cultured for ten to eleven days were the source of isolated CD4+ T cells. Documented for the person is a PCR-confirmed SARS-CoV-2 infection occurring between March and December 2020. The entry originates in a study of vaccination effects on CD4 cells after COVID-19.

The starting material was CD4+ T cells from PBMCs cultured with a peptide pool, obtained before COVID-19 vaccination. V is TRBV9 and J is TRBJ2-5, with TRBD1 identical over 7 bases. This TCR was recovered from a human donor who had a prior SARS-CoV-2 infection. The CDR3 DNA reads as TGTGCCAGCAGCGTAGTCGGCACAGGGGCAGAGACCCAGTACTTC. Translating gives CASSVVGTGAETQYF.